The T cell receptor (beta chain) under discussion was sequenced for a study of spatial heterogeneity in lung cancer. Noted time point: sample taken at primary tumor resection. This clonotype showed up many times. What it binds is unknown. Whole-study results and caveats: Expanded intratumoral alpha and beta TCR counts tracked tumor mutation counts. The numbers of ubiquitous and regional expanded TCRs correlated with ubiquitous and regional nonsynonymous mutations, respectively.

TCRdb re-called the 5' RACE reads through MiXCR, storing one row per CDR3 protein. The sample has 10,000 to 15,000 distinct CDR3 sequences; roughly 6.6% are singletons. Trimming pared 11 bases from V and 3 bases from J, leaving 10 bases between. CDR3 length: 12 amino acids. CDR1 and CDR2 from the germline V gene are MDHEN and SYDVKM. Sample: lung tumor tissue, taken at surgery. The rearrangement uses TRBV28 and TRBJ2-2, with D hard to call. This sequence was found in a female donor with early-stage non-small cell lung cancer. In DNA, the CDR3 is TGTGCCTCCGCAATGTACACCGGGGAGCTGTTTTTT. Translating gives CASAMYTGELFF.